This TCR beta chain derives from a study of T-cell reconstitution after alpha-beta-depleted transplantation in children. Regarding the study as a whole: A year post-transplant, T-cell counts and diversity derived mostly from newly produced T cells.

This CDR3 spans 13 amino acids. In germline, CDR1 is SNHLY, CDR2 FYNNEI. Trimming took 2 bases from V and 0 from J, leaving 5 bases between them. As for this clonotype: The antigen is not known.

This sample's TCRbeta library carried unique molecular identifier barcodes. TCRdb passed the PCR reads through MiXCR, listing each CDR3 protein once. The sample comprises about 980,000 distinct CDR3 sequences, 25% to 30% of which are singletons, and more than 25% rests with the top ten. The rearrangement joins TRBV2 to TRBJ2-7; D is unclear. The specimen comprised PBMCs, mostly from graft donor cells, sampled 360 days after TCRalphabeta/CD19-depleted stem cell transplant. The sequence was collected from a boy under three years old who had a stem cell transplant for SCID, so the T cells may come from the graft donor. The CDR3 bases are TGTGCCAGCAGTGAAAAGTTCTCCTACGAGCAGTACTTC. Its protein product is CASSEKFSYEQYF.